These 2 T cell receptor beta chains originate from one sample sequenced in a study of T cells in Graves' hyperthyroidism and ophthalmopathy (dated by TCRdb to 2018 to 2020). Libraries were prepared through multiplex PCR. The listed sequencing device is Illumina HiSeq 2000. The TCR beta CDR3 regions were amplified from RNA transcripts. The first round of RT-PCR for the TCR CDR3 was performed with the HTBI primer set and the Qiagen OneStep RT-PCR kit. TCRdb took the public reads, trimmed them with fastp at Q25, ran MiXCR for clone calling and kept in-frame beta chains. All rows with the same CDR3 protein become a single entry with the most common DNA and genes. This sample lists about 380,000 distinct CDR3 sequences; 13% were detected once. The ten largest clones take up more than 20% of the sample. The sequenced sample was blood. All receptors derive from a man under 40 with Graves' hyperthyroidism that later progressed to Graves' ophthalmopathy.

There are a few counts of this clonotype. In nucleotides, the CDR3 is TGTGCCAGCAGTGAATCCGACAGGTTGGATTCACCCCTCCACTTT. Residues: CASSESDRLDSPLHF. This chain connects TRBV6-1 to TRBJ1-6, with a weak D call TRBD1 (6 bases). Trimming stripped 2 bases from V and 8 bases from J, with 13 bases between. CDR3 length: 15 amino acids. CDR1 is MNHNS and CDR2 is SASEGT in the germline V gene.

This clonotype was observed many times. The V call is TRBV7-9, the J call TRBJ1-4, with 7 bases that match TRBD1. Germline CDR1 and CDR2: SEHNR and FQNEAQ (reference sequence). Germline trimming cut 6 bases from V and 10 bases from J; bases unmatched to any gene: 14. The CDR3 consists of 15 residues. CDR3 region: CASSDAGQSTGKLFF. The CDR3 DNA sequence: TGTGCCAGCAGTGATGCGGGACAGTCGACCGGAAAACTGTTTTTT.